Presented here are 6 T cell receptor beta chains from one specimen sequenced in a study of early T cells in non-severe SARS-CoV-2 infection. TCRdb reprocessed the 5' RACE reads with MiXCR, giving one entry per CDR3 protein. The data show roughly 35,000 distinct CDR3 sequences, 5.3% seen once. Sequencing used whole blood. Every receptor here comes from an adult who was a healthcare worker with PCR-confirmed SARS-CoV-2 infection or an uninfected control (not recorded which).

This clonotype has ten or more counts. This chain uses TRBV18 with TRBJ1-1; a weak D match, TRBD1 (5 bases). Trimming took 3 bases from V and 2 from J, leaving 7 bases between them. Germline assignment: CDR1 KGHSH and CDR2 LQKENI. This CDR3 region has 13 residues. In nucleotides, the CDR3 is TGTGCCAGCTCACCCCGGGGCAACACTGAAGCTTTCTTT. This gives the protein CASSPRGNTEAFF.

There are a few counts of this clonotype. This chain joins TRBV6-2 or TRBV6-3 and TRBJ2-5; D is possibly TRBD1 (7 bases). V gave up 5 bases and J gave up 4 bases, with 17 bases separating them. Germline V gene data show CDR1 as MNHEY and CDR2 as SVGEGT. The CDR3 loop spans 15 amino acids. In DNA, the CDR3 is TGTGCCAGCAGTCCTCAGGGGGGTTTCGGAGAGACCCAGTACTTC. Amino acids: CASSPQGGFGETQYF.

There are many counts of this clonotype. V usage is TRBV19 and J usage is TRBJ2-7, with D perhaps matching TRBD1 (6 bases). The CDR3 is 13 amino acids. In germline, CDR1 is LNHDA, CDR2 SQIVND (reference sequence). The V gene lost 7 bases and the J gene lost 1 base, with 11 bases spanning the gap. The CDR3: CASTDDRSYEQYF. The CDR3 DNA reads TGTGCCAGTACCGACGACAGGTCCTACGAGCAGTACTTC.

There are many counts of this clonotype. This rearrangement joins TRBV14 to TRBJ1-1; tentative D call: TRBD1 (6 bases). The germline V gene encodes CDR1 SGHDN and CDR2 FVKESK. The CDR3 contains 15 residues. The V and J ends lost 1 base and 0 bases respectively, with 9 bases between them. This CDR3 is CASSQAGALNTEAFF. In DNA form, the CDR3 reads TGTGCCAGCAGCCAAGCGGGGGCCCTGAACACTGAAGCTTTCTTT. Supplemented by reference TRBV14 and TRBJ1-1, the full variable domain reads EAGVTQFPSHSVIEKGQTVTLRCDPISGHDNLYWYRRVMGKEIKFLLHFVKESKQDESGMPNNRFLAERTGGTYSTLKVQPAELEDSGVYFCASSQAGALNTEAFFGQGTRLTVV.

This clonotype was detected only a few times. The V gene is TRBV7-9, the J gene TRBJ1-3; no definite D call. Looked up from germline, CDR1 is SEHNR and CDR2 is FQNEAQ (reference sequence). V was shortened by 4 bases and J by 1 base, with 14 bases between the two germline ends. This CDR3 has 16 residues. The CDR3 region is CASSSRVGSSGNTIYF. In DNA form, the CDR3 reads TGTGCCAGCAGCTCGAGGGTCGGCTCTTCTGGAAACACCATATATTTT.

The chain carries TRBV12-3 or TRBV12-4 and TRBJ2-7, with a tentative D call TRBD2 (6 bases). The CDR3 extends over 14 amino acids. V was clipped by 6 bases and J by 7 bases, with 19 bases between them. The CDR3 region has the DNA TGTGCCAGCAGGCCGCGGGGCCGAGGGAAAGAGCAGTACTTC. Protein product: CASRPRGRGKEQYF.